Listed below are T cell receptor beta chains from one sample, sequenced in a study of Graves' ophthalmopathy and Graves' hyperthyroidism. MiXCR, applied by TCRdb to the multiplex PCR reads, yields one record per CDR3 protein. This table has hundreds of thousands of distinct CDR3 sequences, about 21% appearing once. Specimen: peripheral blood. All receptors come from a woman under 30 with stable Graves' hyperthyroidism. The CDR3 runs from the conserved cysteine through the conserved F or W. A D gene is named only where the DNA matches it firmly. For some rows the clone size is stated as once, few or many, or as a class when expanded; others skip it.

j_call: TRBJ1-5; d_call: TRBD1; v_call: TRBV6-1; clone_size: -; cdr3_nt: TGTGCCAGCAGTGAGGACAGGGGACGAGTTAGCAATCAGCCCCAGCATTTT; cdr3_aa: CASSEDRGRVSNQPQHF
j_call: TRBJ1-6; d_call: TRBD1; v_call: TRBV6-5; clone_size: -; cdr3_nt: TGTGCCAGCATTTATGGGACAGGAAACTCACCCCTCCACTTT; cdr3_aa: CASIYGTGNSPLHF
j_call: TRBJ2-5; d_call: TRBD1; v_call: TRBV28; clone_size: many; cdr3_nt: TGTGCCAGCAGTTACAGGGGGCGAGGAGAGACCCAGTACTTC; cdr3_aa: CASSYRGRGETQYF
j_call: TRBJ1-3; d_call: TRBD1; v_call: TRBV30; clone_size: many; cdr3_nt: TGTGCCTGGAGTGGGACAGGGAGCAACACCATATATTTT; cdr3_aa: CAWSGTGSNTIYF
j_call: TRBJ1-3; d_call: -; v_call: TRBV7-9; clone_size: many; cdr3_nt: TGTGCCAGCAGCTCCCGTTTCGCTGGAAACACCATATATTTT; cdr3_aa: CASSSRFAGNTIYF
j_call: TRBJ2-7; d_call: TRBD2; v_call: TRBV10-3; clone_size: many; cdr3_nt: TGTGCCATCGGCGGGACTAGCTACGAGCAGTACTTC; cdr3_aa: CAIGGTSYEQYF
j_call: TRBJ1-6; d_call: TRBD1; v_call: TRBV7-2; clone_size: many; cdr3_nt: TGTGCCAGCAGCCCAAGGGACAGGCGGTTCAATTCACCCCTCCACTTT; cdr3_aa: CASSPRDRRFNSPLHF
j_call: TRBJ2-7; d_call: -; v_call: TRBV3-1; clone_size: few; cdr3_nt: TGTGCCAGCAGCCAAGGGCTTTCCTTGGGATCGTACTTC; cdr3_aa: CASSQGLSLGSYF
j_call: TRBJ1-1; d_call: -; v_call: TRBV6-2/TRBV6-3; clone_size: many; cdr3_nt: TGTGCCAGCAGTATAGCGGGTCGCACTGAAGCTTTCTTT; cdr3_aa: CASSIAGRTEAFF
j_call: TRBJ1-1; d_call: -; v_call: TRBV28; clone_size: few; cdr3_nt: TGTGCCAGCACTACCCCGGGTCGGGACACTGAAGCTTTCTTT; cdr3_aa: CASTTPGRDTEAFF
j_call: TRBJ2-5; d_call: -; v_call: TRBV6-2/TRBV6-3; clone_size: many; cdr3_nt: TGTGCCAGCAGTTACATGCAGGGGGGGCAAGAGACCCAGTACTTC; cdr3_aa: CASSYMQGGQETQYF
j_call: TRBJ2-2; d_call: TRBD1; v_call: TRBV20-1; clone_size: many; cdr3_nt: TGCAGTGCTAGCAGACAGGGGGCGTCCGGGGAGCTGTTTTTT; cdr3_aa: CSASRQGASGELFF
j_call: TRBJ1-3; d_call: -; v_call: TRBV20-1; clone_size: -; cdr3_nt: TGCAGTGCAAATAAGGAGATCGGAAACACCATATATTTT; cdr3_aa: CSANKEIGNTIYF
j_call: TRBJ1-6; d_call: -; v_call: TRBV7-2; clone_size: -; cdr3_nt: TGTGCCAGCAGCTGGGCGACAGGCCTCTCTTCACACCTCCACTTT; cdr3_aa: CASSWATGLSSHLHF
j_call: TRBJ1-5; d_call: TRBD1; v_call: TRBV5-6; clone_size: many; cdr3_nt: TGTGCCAGCAGCTTGGGAGGACAGGGCGGCAATCAGCCCCAGCATTTT; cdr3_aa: CASSLGGQGGNQPQHF
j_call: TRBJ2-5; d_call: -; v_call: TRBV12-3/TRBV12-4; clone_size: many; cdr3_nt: TGTGCCAGCAGTTGGACTATAGGGGGCGGGGAGACCCAGTACTTC; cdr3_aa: CASSWTIGGGETQYF
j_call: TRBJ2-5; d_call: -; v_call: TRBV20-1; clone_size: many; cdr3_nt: TGCAGTGCTAGTGGCCCCCAAGAGACCCAGTACTTC; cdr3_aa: CSASGPQETQYF
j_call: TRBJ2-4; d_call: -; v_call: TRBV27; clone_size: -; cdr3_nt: TGTGCCAGCAGTGACCTAGCCTTAGCCAAAAACATTCAGTACTTC; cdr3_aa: CASSDLALAKNIQYF
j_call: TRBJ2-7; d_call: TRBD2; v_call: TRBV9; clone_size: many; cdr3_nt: TGTGCCAGCAGCCAGGGACTAGCTTTGGAGGAGCAGTACTTC; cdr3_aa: CASSQGLALEEQYF